The 15 T cell receptor beta chains below were found in one sample sequenced in a study of blood T cell repertoires in COVID-19. Profiled with immunoSEQ multiplex PCR; TCRdb holds only in-frame clones, not every one. The sample shows some 70,000 clones, 80% to 90% of them seen only once. Sequenced material: peripheral blood. The receptors come from a middle-aged man with active COVID-19.

The chain joins TRBV7-8 to TRBJ2-1, with 9 bases aligning to TRBD2. Germline CDR1 SGHVS, CDR2 FQNEAQ. V dropped 5 bases and J dropped 7; count of bases not matched to a gene: 12. CDR3 length equals 16 residues. The CDR3 coding sequence is TGTGCCAGCAGCATCGCTTTCGGCGGGGGGGCGAATGAGCAGTTCTTC. It codes for CASSIAFGGGANEQFF.

This CDR3 reads CASSRTSGSDEQYF. In nucleotides, the CDR3 is TGTGCCAGCAGCCGAACTAGCGGGAGCGACGAGCAGTACTTC. The chain uses TRBV7-3 and TRBJ2-7, with TRBD2 identical over 11 bases. This CDR3 comprises 14 residues. With 5 bases clipped from V and 5 bases from J, the junction kept 5 bases outside the gene matches. Germline V CDR1 and CDR2: SGHTA, FQGTGA.

CDR3 nucleotide sequence: TGTGCCGGTTTGGGACAGGGGTCGGGTAACTATGGCTACACCTTC. It encodes CAGLGQGSGNYGYTF. This chain joins TRBV30 and TRBJ1-2; TRBD1 aligns across 10 bases. In germline, CDR1 is GTSNPN, CDR2 SVGIG (reference sequence). J gave up 1 base and V 8 bases, and 10 bases lay outside the gene matches. The CDR3 consists of 15 residues.

The sample holds one count of this clone. J is TRBJ1-3 and V is TRBV2; tentatively, D is TRBD1 (5 bases). The V end lost 6 bases, the J end lost 4 bases, and 13 bases lay between the germline ends. Germline V lookup: CDR1 SNHLY, CDR2 FYNNEI. The CDR3 runs to 14 residues. The CDR3 sequence: CASRVDSNGNTIYF. CDR3 nucleotides: TGTGCCAGCAGAGTAGACAGCAACGGAAACACCATATATTTT.

The chain uses TRBV28 and TRBJ2-3; a possible D gene is TRBD1 (6 bases). Per the germline V gene, CDR1 is MDHEN and CDR2 is SYDVKM. The V end was cut by 3 bases, the J end by 5 bases, with 15 bases between. This CDR3 spans 15 amino acids. CDR3 in amino acids: CASSLLRGPQDTQYF. DNA for the CDR3: TGTGCCAGCAGTTTGCTCAGGGGCCCTCAAGATACGCAGTATTTT.

This chain's CDR3 is CASSLSGTGAPEQYF. In DNA, the CDR3 is TGTGCCAGCAGCTTGTCCGGGACAGGGGCGCCGGAGCAGTACTTC. The chain carries TRBV7-2 and TRBJ2-7; 10 bases match TRBD1. CDR1 and CDR2 from the germline V gene are SGHTA and FQGNSA. Trimming took 3 bases from V and 7 from J; bases not matched to a gene: 9. This CDR3 has 15 amino acids.

This clone came up a few times. CDR3 coding DNA: TGTGCCAGCAGTTCTGCCCGACAGGGGAGCACAGATACGCAGTATTTT. Amino acids: CASSSARQGSTDTQYF. The chain links TRBV28 to TRBJ2-3; 8 bases align to TRBD1. This CDR3 has 16 amino acids. V dropped 4 bases and J dropped 0; count of bases not matched to a gene: 6. The germline gives CDR1 MDHEN, CDR2 SYDVKM.

This chain uses TRBV28 with TRBJ1-5; 7 positions agree with TRBD1. The CDR3 runs to 14 residues. Germline V gene data show CDR1 as MDHEN and CDR2 as SYDVKM. J lost 6 bases, V lost 5 bases, and 7 bases had no gene match. This CDR3 reads CASSARDSFQPQHF. The DNA for the CDR3 is TGTGCCAGCAGTGCACGGGACAGCTTTCAGCCCCAGCATTTT.

Comments on this clone: The junction and the germline gene differ at one end; a read error may be behind it. J is TRBJ2-3 and V is TRBV24-1; D ambiguous. The CDR3 length is 13 residues. Germline CDR1 reads KGHDR; CDR2 reads SFDVKD. The CDR3: CATSDLPLNTQYF. The CDR3 nucleotides are TGTGCCACCAGCGATTTGCCCCTTAATACGCAGTATTTT.

The J gene is TRBJ2-2, the V gene TRBV4-2, with 9 bases that match TRBD1. The CDR3 loop spans 17 amino acids. J gave up 6 bases and V 1 base, and 9 bases lay outside the gene matches. The germline V gene has CDR1 LGHNA and CDR2 YNFKEQ. In DNA, the CDR3 is TGTGCCAGCAGCCAAGGGGGACAGGGTGTAATGGCCGGGGAGCTGTTTTTT. Translation gives CASSQGGQGVMAGELFF.

V gene TRBV9 combines with J gene TRBJ1-3; 9 nucleotides line up with TRBD1. The junction had 7 bases not matched to a gene; V was cut back by 4 bases and J by 2 bases. The CDR3 length is 16 residues. Germline CDR1 and CDR2: SGDLS and YYNGEE. CDR3 coding DNA: TGTGCCAGCAGCCTCCGACAGGGGGAGGCTGGAAACACCATATATTTT. Its translation: CASSLRQGEAGNTIYF.

The chain carries TRBV4-3 and TRBJ2-7; 7 bases fit TRBD1. The CDR3 has 14 amino acids. Germline V gene lookup returns CDR1 LGHNA and CDR2 YSLEER. With V trimmed by 2 bases and J by 4 bases, 5 bases remained unmatched. CDR3 protein: CASSQNRGVYEQYF. In DNA, the CDR3 is TGCGCCAGCAGCCAAAACAGGGGAGTATACGAGCAGTACTTC.

The rearrangement joins TRBV7-2 to TRBJ2-2; 9 nucleotides line up with TRBD1. This CDR3 has 16 amino acids. V gave up 6 bases and J gave up 0 bases; unmatched junction bases: 5. Germline-derived CDR1 and CDR2 are SGHTA and FQGNSA. CDR3 DNA sequence: TGTGCCAGCAGAGGACAGGGGACTACGAACACCGGGGAGCTGTTTTTT. Its translation is CASRGQGTTNTGELFF.

The chain has TRBV7-9 and TRBJ1-2, with 8 bases lining up with TRBD1. Unmatched junction bases numbered 5, after V lost 7 bases and J lost 4 bases. This CDR3 has 13 residues. Looked up from germline, CDR1 is SEHNR and CDR2 is FQNEAQ (reference sequence). The CDR3 DNA reads as TGTGCCAGCACGCAGGGGGCCGGCTATGGCTACACCTTC. Translating it yields CASTQGAGYGYTF. Drawing the rest from reference TRBV7-9 and TRBJ1-2, the complete variable domain is DTGVSQNPRHKITKRGQNVTFRCDPISEHNRLYWYRQTLGQGPEFLTYFQNEAQLEKSRLLSDRFSAERPKGSFSTLEIQRTEQGDSAMYLCASTQGAGYGYTFGSGTRLTVV.

The chain has TRBV5-5 and TRBJ1-5, with D possibly being TRBD1 (5 bases). The CDR3 sequence is 13 residues long. Looked up from germline, CDR1 is SGHKS and CDR2 is YYEKEE (reference sequence). The V end lost 4 bases, the J end lost 3 bases, and 8 bases lay between the germline ends. In DNA, the CDR3 is TGTGCCAGCAGCGGGGCTCCCAATCAGCCCCAGCATTTT. It specifies CASSGAPNQPQHF. Supplemented by reference TRBV5-5 and TRBJ1-5, the full variable domain reads DAGVTQSPTHLIKTRGQQVTLRCSPISGHKSVSWYQQVLGQGPQFIFQYYEKEERGRGNFPDRFSARQFPNYSSELNVNALLLGDSALYLCASSGAPNQPQHFGDGTRLSIL.